A single sample is the source of the 27 T cell receptor beta chains below, sequenced in a study of tumor-infiltrating lymphocytes in primary liver carcinoma. From unsorted bulk tissue weighing about 20-33 mg, DNA and RNA were co-extracted. cDNA specific to TCR beta was made from 500 to 650 ng of total RNA, with a constant-region primer employed for priming. Amplification in three nested multiplex PCR rounds with slightly modified ARM-PCR gave rise to TCR beta libraries. For around 9 cycles apiece, the opening two PCR rounds ran with TRBV1-TRBV30 forward primers and a C-beta reverse primer. MiXCR was run by TCRdb on the multiplex PCR reads, yielding one entry per CDR3 protein. The repertoire holds about 37,000 distinct CDR3 sequences, with roughly 75% as singletons. The sample taken for sequencing was tumor-adjacent normal liver tissue. These receptors all come from a man in his forties or fifties with primary liver carcinoma and hepatitis B virus infection.

Points on this clonotype: One end of the junction is discordant with germline, which a read error may explain. The V gene is TRBV30, the J gene TRBJ2-1; D gene unclear. Germline CDR1 GTSNPN, CDR2 SVGIG (reference sequence). This CDR3 is built from 11 residues. CDR3 sequence (DNA): TGTGCCTGGGTGGAATACCATGAGCAGTCCTTC. It translates to CAWVEYHEQSF. Full variable domain (outside the CDR3, taken from reference TRBV30 and TRBJ2-1): SQTIHQWPATLVQPVGSPLSLECTVEGTSNPNLYWYRQAAGRGLQLLFYSVGIGQISSEVPQNLSASRPQDRQFILSSKKLLLSDSGFYLCAWVEYHEQSFGPGTRLTVL.

Remarks on this clonotype: A junction boundary mismatches the germline segment, possibly from a read error. This chain uses TRBV4-2 with TRBJ2-1; tentatively, D is TRBD1 (7 bases). The CDR3 has 16 residues. Germline CDR1 LGHNA, CDR2 YNFKEQ. Here the CDR3 DNA reads TGTGCCAGCAGCCACGCCGGGGGACAGAAGAACAATGTGCAGTTCTTC. Translating it yields CASSHAGGQKNNVQFF.

V usage is TRBV28 and J usage is TRBJ2-1; D remains ambiguous. V lost 5 bases and J 7 bases, leaving 9 bases between the germline ends. The CDR3 contains 12 residues. Germline CDR1 reads MDHEN; CDR2 reads SYDVKM. CDR3 loop: CASSLEPNEQFF. Here the CDR3 DNA reads TGTGCCAGCAGTCTTGAGCCGAATGAGCAGTTCTTC.

This clonotype occurred many times. The chain uses TRBV5-1 and TRBJ2-5, with 9 positions matching TRBD2. The J segment lost 2 bases and the V segment lost 5 bases, leaving 4 bases of the junction unmatched. This CDR3 is built from 14 residues. From germline, CDR1 is SGHRS and CDR2 YFSETQ. CDR3 DNA: TGCGCCAGCAGGAGCGGGAGGCTTCAAGAGACCCAGTACTTC. Translated, it gives CASRSGRLQETQYF. The full variable domain, rest sourced from reference TRBV5-1 and TRBJ2-5, is KAGVTQTPRYLIKTRGQQVTLSCSPISGHRSVSWYQQTPGQGLQFLFEYFSETQRNKGNFPGRFSGRQFSNSRSEMNVSTLELGDSALYLCASRSGRLQETQYFGPGTRLLVL.

This clonotype was observed a few times. A read error may produce the germline difference seen at one junction end. This chain's CDR3 is CASSEDGGGNTETFF. CDR3 coding DNA: TGTGCCAGTAGTGAAGACGGAGGGGGAAACACTGAAACTTTCTTT. The rearrangement joins TRBV6-1 to TRBJ1-1, with a possible D match to TRBD1 (6 bases). Germline V CDR1 and CDR2: MNHNS, SASEGT. This CDR3 is 15 amino acids long.

Details on this clonotype: At one end the junction does not follow the germline gene, possibly because of a read error. J is TRBJ2-5 and V is TRBV5-5; no clear D gene. The CDR3 is 14 amino acids. Germline V gene data show CDR1 as SGHKS and CDR2 as YYEKEE (reference sequence). CDR3 region: CVSSLSLTHETQYF. The CDR3 DNA sequence: TGTGTCAGCAGCTTGTCTTTAACCCATGAGACCCAGTACTTC.

This clonotype has only a few counts. This rearrangement joins TRBV29-1 to TRBJ2-4; D tentatively fits TRBD1 or TRBD2 (5 bases each). The CDR3 totals 17 residues. Trimming left V 0 bases short and J 12 bases short, with 27 bases between. Germline CDR1 is SQVTM and CDR2 is ANQGSEA. DNA for the CDR3: TGCAGCGTTGAAGAGTTCGTTCAGGGAGAGGCATTGGTTTGTCAGTACTTC. Encoded protein: CSVEEFVQGEALVCQYF.

To note about this clonotype: At one boundary the junction diverges from the germline segment, which might be a read error. The gene calls are TRBV7-8 and TRBJ2-5, with 7 bases aligning to TRBD2. The CDR3 extends over 16 amino acids. CDR1 SGHVS and CDR2 FQNEAQ come from the germline V gene. The CDR3 DNA is TGTGCCAGCTGCTTACTAGCGAGGGGATTGGGAGAGACCCAGTACTTC. It yields the protein CASCLLARGLGETQYF.

With respect to this clonotype: The conserved final phenylalanine or tryptophan is absent from the CDR3, which likely points to a read error. It is unclear where the CDR3 begins or ends on the DNA, so no DNA is shown, and the CDR3 is as TCRdb lists it. The CDR3 loop is CASSSPEGSGANVLTS. The chain employs TRBV7-8 and TRBJ2-6. The germline V gene encodes CDR1 SGHVS and CDR2 FQNEAQ. The CDR3 sequence runs 16 residues, both termini included.

This clonotype came up many times. This rearrangement joins TRBV14 to TRBJ2-7; 8 bases fit TRBD1. Losses at the gene ends were 4 bases for V and 2 bases for J; bases not matched to a gene: 7. Looked up from germline, CDR1 is SGHDN and CDR2 is FVKESK. The CDR3 sequence is 15 residues long. The CDR3 spells CASSPGTGGPYEQYF. The CDR3 DNA reads as TGTGCCAGCAGCCCCGGGACAGGTGGTCCCTACGAGCAGTACTTC.

As regards this clonotype: Germline is not matched at one junction end, which may reflect a read error. The chain uses TRBV6-1 and TRBJ1-6; perhaps TRBD1 as D (5 bases). The CDR3 totals 17 residues. From germline, CDR1 is MNHNS and CDR2 SASEGT. The CDR3 DNA sequence: TGTGCCAGCACCCTCGGGGACCCGAACTCCTATAATTCACCCCTCCACTTC. This gives the protein CASTLGDPNSYNSPLHF.

This clonotype was counted between two and nine times. Compared with germline, one end of the junction differs, possibly owing to a read error. V and J are TRBV4-3 and TRBJ2-6, with D perhaps matching TRBD1 (5 bases). Germline CDR1 reads LGHNA; CDR2 reads YSLEER. This CDR3 region has 15 residues. The DNA for the CDR3 is TGCACCAGCAGTGACGGAAACTCTGGGGCCAACGTTCTGACTTTC. Encoded protein: CTSSDGNSGANVLTF.

For this clonotype: The missing conserved phenylalanine or tryptophan at the end of this CDR3 makes a read error likely. Because the CDR3's place on the DNA is in doubt, the DNA is left out and the CDR3 is given as listed by TCRdb. V usage is TRBV11-2 and J usage is TRBJ2-5; the tabulated D call, TRBD2, remains unverified against the DNA. The CDR3 contains 17 residues when both ends are counted. Germline loops: CDR1 SGHAT, CDR2 FQNNGV. CDR3 sequence: CVSSLRLAGDSSETRYL.

As to this clonotype: A junction end diverges from the germline sequence, so it may reflect a read error. V and J are TRBV4-1 and TRBJ2-3; TRBD2 aligns across 9 bases. This CDR3 region has 15 residues. Per germline, CDR1 MGHRA and CDR2 YSYEKL. CDR3: CAISRASGITDTQYF. In DNA, the CDR3 is TGTGCCATCAGCCGGGCTAGCGGGATCACAGATACGCAGTATTTT.

The sample holds a few counts of this clonotype. The chain combines TRBV4-3 with TRBJ1-1, with unresolved D. Trimming took off 4 bases at V and 0 bases at J, with 15 bases between the two ends. The CDR3 runs 16 residues. Germline V lookup: CDR1 LGHNA, CDR2 YSLEER. This chain's CDR3 is CASSPVGGEMNTEAFF. The CDR3, as DNA: TGCGCCAGCAGCCCAGTGGGCGGGGAAATGAACACTGAAGCTTTCTTT.

On this clonotype itself: A junction boundary mismatches the germline segment, possibly from a read error. The chain employs TRBV4-3 and TRBJ2-1, with D perhaps TRBD2 (5 bases). The germline V gene has CDR1 LGHNA and CDR2 YSLEER. This CDR3 contains 16 residues. CDR3 residues: CASSQDVEGQYNEQLF. As DNA, the CDR3 is TGCGCCAGCAGCCAAGATGTAGAGGGCCAGTATAATGAGCAGCTCTTC.

For this clonotype: The germline gene is not matched at one end of the junction; a read error may be the cause. The V call is TRBV7-9, the J call TRBJ1-5; possible D gene TRBD1, 6 bases. This CDR3 has 13 amino acids. Germline loops: CDR1 SEHNR, CDR2 FQNEAQ (reference sequence). Here the CDR3 reads CASNVLGGQPQHF. CDR3 nucleotide sequence: TGTGCTAGCAACGTATTAGGGGGTCAGCCCCAGCATTTT.

Concerning this clonotype itself: One end of the junction is discordant with germline, which a read error may explain. This sequence joins TRBV29-1 and TRBJ1-1; the D is unclear. Looked up from germline, CDR1 is SQVTM and CDR2 is ANQGSEA. This CDR3 spans 11 amino acids. The CDR3 reads CSVRDNIEAFF. The CDR3 region has the DNA TGCAGTGTCCGCGATAACATTGAAGCTTTCTTT.

This sequence joins TRBV6-2 or TRBV6-3 and TRBJ2-7; tentatively, D is TRBD2 (5 bases). The CDR3 has 16 residues. The V and J ends lost 2 bases and 4 bases respectively, with 18 bases between them. Germline V gene sequence: CDR1 MNHEY, CDR2 SVGEGT. The CDR3 sequence: CASSYGITGNVYEQYF. CDR3 coding DNA: TGTGCCAGCAGTTACGGAATAACGGGAAATGTATACGAGCAGTACTTC.

In the case of this clonotype: One end of the junction is discordant with germline, which a read error may explain. The chain carries TRBV4-1 and TRBJ2-7; perhaps TRBD1 as D (6 bases). The length of the CDR3 is 15 residues. CDR1 MGHRA and CDR2 YSYEKL come from the germline V gene. CDR3 sequence (DNA): TGCGCCAGCAGCCGAGGATTTCAACAGGGAAATGAGCAGTGCTTC. Its protein product is CASSRGFQQGNEQCF.

Remarks on this clonotype: The junction departs from the called germline gene at one end, perhaps through a read error. For the CDR3, the DNA is TGTGCCTGCCCCTGCGACACTGAAGCTTTCTTC. Translating gives CACPCDTEAFF. This chain connects TRBV30 to TRBJ1-1; no clear D gene. Germline loops: CDR1 GTSNPN, CDR2 SVGIG (reference sequence). The CDR3 has 11 amino acids.

In its sample, this clonotype was seen once. Its ends do not fully match the called genes, so a read error is possible. CDR3 DNA: TGTGCCAGGAGCCAAGAGACAGGGGGCGTCGACGACCAGTATTTC. This gives the protein CARSQETGGVDDQYF. The chain uses TRBV4-2 and TRBJ2-7, with 10 bases identical to TRBD1. CDR3 length equals 15 residues. CDR1 is LGHNA, CDR2 YNFKEQ, per germline.

Turning to this clonotype: Sequence at one end of the junction differs from germline and may be a read error. The CDR3 nucleotides read TGCGCCAGCAGCTTGGAAGGCATGGGTGATCAGTCCCAACATTTT. Translation: CASSLEGMGDQSQHF. J is TRBJ1-5 and V is TRBV5-1, with unresolved D. Germline assignment: CDR1 SGHRS and CDR2 YFSETQ. The CDR3 has 15 amino acids.

The chain recombines TRBV11-3 with TRBJ1-5, with D possibly being TRBD1 (5 bases). The CDR3 is 15 residues long. Trimming stripped 9 bases from V and 6 bases from J, with 21 bases between. CDR1 is SGHNT, CDR2 YENEEA, per germline. The CDR3 loop reads CASSIDLGVAQPQHF. The CDR3 DNA reads TGTGCCAGTAGTATAGATCTGGGGGTGGCTCAGCCCCAGCATTTT.

Points on this clonotype: At one boundary the junction diverges from the germline segment, which might be a read error. The chain carries TRBV28 and TRBJ2-4; TRBD1 is a possible D gene (5 bases). The CDR3 spans 15 residues. Germline V gene sequence: CDR1 MDHEN, CDR2 SYDVKM. In DNA, the CDR3 is TGTACCAACAGCCCTCCAGGGTTGGCCAGAAACATTCAGTACTTC. As protein: CTNSPPGLARNIQYF.

As regards this clonotype: A much larger clone is a single base away; this may be a read error. V gene TRBV15 combines with J gene TRBJ2-3; possibly TRBD1 for D (5 bases). The CDR3 extends over 17 amino acids. Germline-derived CDR1 and CDR2 are LNHNV and YYDKDF (reference sequence). The CDR3 loop reads CTTSAMGNRRSTDTQYF. CDR3 bases: TGTACCACCAGCGCGATGGGGAACAGGCGCAGCACAGATACGCAGTATTTT.

Remarks on this clonotype: A junction boundary mismatches the germline segment, possibly from a read error. The J gene is TRBJ2-1, the V gene TRBV11-2; TRBD2 agrees at 10 bases. The CDR3 consists of 16 residues. Germline CDR1 SGHAT, CDR2 FQNNGV. Here the CDR3 DNA reads TGTGTCAGCGGCTACCCCGGGACTAGCGCTAGCAATGAGCAGTTCTTC. This encodes CVSGYPGTSASNEQFF.